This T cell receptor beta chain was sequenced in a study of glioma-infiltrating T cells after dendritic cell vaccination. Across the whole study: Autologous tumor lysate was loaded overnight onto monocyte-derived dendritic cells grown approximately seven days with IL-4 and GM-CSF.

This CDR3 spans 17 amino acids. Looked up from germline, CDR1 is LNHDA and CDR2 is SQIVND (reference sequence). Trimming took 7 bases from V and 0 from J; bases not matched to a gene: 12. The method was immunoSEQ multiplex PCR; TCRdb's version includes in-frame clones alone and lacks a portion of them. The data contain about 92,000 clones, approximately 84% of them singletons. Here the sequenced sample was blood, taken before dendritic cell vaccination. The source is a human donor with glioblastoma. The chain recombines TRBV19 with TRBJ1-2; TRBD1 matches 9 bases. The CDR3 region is CASKPVGTGKSNYGYTF. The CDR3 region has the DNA TGTGCCAGTAAACCCGTCGGGACAGGGAAATCTAACTATGGCTACACCTTC.